A single sample gave rise to the 23 T cell receptor beta chains below, sequenced in a study of control samples from healthy donors and cancer patients. TCRdb's table, derived via immunoSEQ multiplex PCR, lists solely in-frame clones and lacks some. The repertoire has around 130,000 clones, roughly 91% of them found once; the top ten carry approximately 8%. The sample comprised PBMCs. All receptors come from a middle-aged man with head and neck cancer.

The rearrangement uses TRBV12-3 or TRBV12-4 and TRBJ2-7; no firm D call. Trimming shortened V by 3 bases and J by 0 bases, and 6 bases separated the two germline ends. CDR3 size: 13 residues. The CDR3 is CASSLGISYEQYF. DNA for the CDR3: TGTGCCAGCAGTTTGGGGATCTCCTACGAGCAGTACTTC.

This rearrangement joins TRBV13 to TRBJ2-5; 8 bases agree with TRBD1. V lost 2 bases and J lost 1; bases outside the gene matches: 3. CDR1 is PRHDT and CDR2 is FYEKMQ in the germline V gene (reference sequence). The CDR3 is made up of 15 amino acids. The CDR3 region is CASSLRTGTQETQYF. In DNA, the CDR3 is TGTGCCAGCAGCTTACGGACAGGGACCCAAGAGACCCAGTACTTC.

The chain recombines TRBV27 with TRBJ1-5; D call uncertain. Per germline, CDR1 MNHEY and CDR2 SMNVEV (reference sequence). This CDR3 spans 14 amino acids. V was cut by 3 bases and J by 3 bases, with 9 bases left in between. CDR3 residues: CASSLTENNQPQHF. The CDR3 DNA sequence: TGTGCCAGCAGTTTGACGGAAAACAATCAGCCCCAGCATTTT.

This clone is a singleton in its sample. The V call is TRBV9, the J call TRBJ1-1, with D uncertain. This CDR3 spans 13 amino acids. The V gene lost 4 bases and the J gene lost 0 bases, with 7 bases spanning the gap. CDR1 and CDR2 from the germline V gene are SGDLS and YYNGEE. CDR3: CASSTRMNTEAFF. The CDR3 DNA sequence: TGTGCCAGCAGCACGAGGATGAACACTGAAGCTTTCTTT.

The chain combines TRBV3-1 (or the pseudogene TRBV3-2) with TRBJ1-1; D is perhaps TRBD1 (5 bases). Between the trimmed V and J ends, which lost 0 bases and 5 bases, there was a span of 13 bases. CDR3 length equals 15 residues. Germline-derived CDR1 and CDR2 are LGHDT and YNNKEL (reference sequence). The CDR3 nucleotides are TGTGCCAGCAGCCAAGATCCGGGGCGGGGGACTGAAGCTTTCTTT. Translating gives CASSQDPGRGTEAFF.

The rearrangement uses TRBV27 and TRBJ1-1; 9 bases align to TRBD1. Germline V CDR1 and CDR2: MNHEY, SMNVEV (reference sequence). The CDR3 consists of 16 residues. Trimming at V came to 6 bases and at J to 4 bases, leaving 12 bases not matched to a gene. In DNA form, the CDR3 reads TGTGCCAGCAGGTCCGACAGGGGGGCGTGGACCACTGAAGCTTTCTTT. Its protein product is CASRSDRGAWTTEAFF.

V is TRBV28 and J is TRBJ2-7; TRBD1 agrees at 7 bases. The germline CDR1 and CDR2 sequences are MDHEN and SYDVKM. V was pared by 6 bases and J by 3 bases, with 5 bases of the junction left unmatched. This CDR3 is 13 amino acids long. The CDR3 here is CASRSQGRYEQYF. CDR3 nucleotides: TGTGCCAGCAGGTCACAGGGGCGCTACGAGCAGTACTTC.

The chain employs TRBV9 and TRBJ2-3; 8 bases agree with TRBD1. Germline V gives CDR1 SGDLS, CDR2 YYNGEE. The J segment lost 0 bases and the V segment lost 1 base, leaving 10 bases of the junction unmatched. This CDR3 is built from 18 residues. CDR3 region: CASSVMLQGAGSTDTQYF. The CDR3 DNA reads TGTGCCAGCAGCGTAATGCTCCAGGGGGCGGGCAGCACAGATACGCAGTATTTT.

V and J are TRBV21-1 and TRBJ2-2. TRBV21-1 is a recognized pseudogene. There are 16 residues in the CDR3. Written as DNA, the CDR3 is TGTGCCAGCATTCTTACGCCCCGGGCCAACACCGGGGAGCTGTTTTTT. Its protein is CASILTPRANTGELFF.

This chain uses TRBV4-1 with TRBJ2-5; D might be TRBD2 (6 bases). The CDR3 runs to 17 residues. Germline values: CDR1 MGHRA, CDR2 YSYEKL. Trimming pared 2 bases from V and 0 bases from J, leaving 16 bases between. The CDR3 is CASSQSTSSGYQETQYF. The CDR3 DNA reads as TGCGCCAGCAGCCAATCCACCTCGAGCGGGTACCAAGAGACCCAGTACTTC.

The chain employs TRBV5-1 and TRBJ2-7; D might be TRBD2 (6 bases). The CDR3 is made up of 17 amino acids. V was cut by 0 bases and J by 6 bases, with 22 bases left in between. Germline V gives CDR1 SGHRS, CDR2 YFSETQ. For the CDR3, the DNA is TGCGCCAGCAGCTTGGCCTTTTATTGCGGGATGAGCCCCGAGCAGTACTTC. This encodes CASSLAFYCGMSPEQYF. Supplemented by reference TRBV5-1 and TRBJ2-7, the full variable domain reads KAGVTQTPRYLIKTRGQQVTLSCSPISGHRSVSWYQQTPGQGLQFLFEYFSETQRNKGNFPGRFSGRQFSNSRSEMNVSTLELGDSALYLCASSLAFYCGMSPEQYFGPGTRLTVT.

The chain uses TRBV28 and TRBJ2-7; 9 bases align to TRBD2. CDR3 length equals 14 residues. CDR1 is MDHEN, CDR2 SYDVKM, per germline. V shed 5 bases, J shed 3 bases, and the junction held 5 bases outside the gene matches. In nucleotides, the CDR3 is TGTGCCAGCAGTCCAGCGGGAGGATTCTACGAGCAGTACTTC. Its protein is CASSPAGGFYEQYF.

The CDR3: CAGWDNPTYGYTF. The CDR3 nucleotides read TGTGCCGGTTGGGACAACCCGACCTATGGCTACACCTTC. This chain connects TRBV10-3 to TRBJ1-2; maybe TRBD1 (6 bases). Trimming removed 11 bases from V and 4 bases from J, with 17 bases in between. Germline lookup yields CDR1 ENHRY and CDR2 SYGVKD. This CDR3 contains 13 residues.

The rearrangement joins TRBV12-3 or TRBV12-4 to TRBJ1-2, with 7 bases aligning to TRBD1. Trimming cost V 0 bases and J 7 bases; bases outside gene matches: 2. This CDR3 comprises 13 residues. The CDR3 sequence: CASSLAGGSGYTF. The CDR3 DNA is TGTGCCAGCAGTTTAGCAGGGGGCTCTGGCTACACCTTC.

The DNA for the CDR3 is TGTGCCAGCAGCTTGCGACAGGGGGCTGAAGCTTTCTTT. This codes for CASSLRQGAEAFF. The chain has TRBV7-2 and TRBJ1-1; 9 nucleotides agree with TRBD1. This CDR3 has 13 residues. CDR1 is SGHTA, CDR2 FQGNSA, per germline. Trimming at V came to 3 bases and at J to 6 bases, leaving 2 bases not matched to a gene.

This clone was recorded a few times. Written as DNA, the CDR3 is TGTGCCTTTCCAAGCCGGGGAATTTATGGCTACACCTTC. Translating gives CAFPSRGIYGYTF. The chain employs TRBV30 and TRBJ1-2; no clear D. This CDR3 is built from 13 residues. Trimming shortened V by 7 bases and J by 5 bases, and 17 bases separated the two germline ends. Germline V lookup: CDR1 GTSNPN, CDR2 SVGIG (reference sequence).

This clone was recorded only once. The chain combines TRBV18 with TRBJ2-4; TRBD1 matches 11 bases. CDR3 length: 15 residues. J was trimmed by 9 bases and V by 4 bases; bases with no gene match: 8. Per germline, CDR1 KGHSH and CDR2 LQKENI. The CDR3 DNA follows: TGTGCCAGCTCACGAAAGGACAGGGGGCCAGGCATTCAGTACTTC. It specifies CASSRKDRGPGIQYF.

V usage is TRBV9 and J usage is TRBJ2-2, with D possibly matching TRBD1 (5 bases). The CDR3 covers 15 residues. Germline CDR1 SGDLS, CDR2 YYNGEE. The V gene lost 4 bases and the J gene lost 0 bases, with 10 bases spanning the gap. As DNA, the CDR3 is TGTGCCAGCAGCAAAGGGGCGGCGAACACCGGGGAGCTGTTTTTT. This sequence encodes CASSKGAANTGELFF.

The chain has TRBV7-9 and TRBJ1-2, with D tentatively TRBD1 (5 bases). The ends were cut back, 5 bases at V and 7 bases at J, with 20 bases in the middle. The germline V gene has CDR1 SEHNR and CDR2 FQNEAQ (reference sequence). The CDR3 sequence is 15 residues long. CDR3 sequence: CASSRLQGATGGYTF. CDR3 DNA: TGTGCCAGCAGCAGGCTCCAAGGGGCGACGGGTGGCTACACCTTC.

This clone is a singleton in its sample. This chain uses TRBV5-6 with TRBJ2-1; 10 nucleotides line up with TRBD2. V lost 3 bases to trimming and J lost 8 bases; unmatched junction nucleotides: 8. Germline values: CDR1 SGHDT, CDR2 YYEEEE. CDR3 length: 15 amino acids. CDR3 in DNA: TGTGCCAGCAGCTGGGGACTAGCGAATCCCGATGAGCAGTTCTTC. This translates into CASSWGLANPDEQFF.

V is TRBV5-1 and J is TRBJ1-4, with TRBD1 as a possible D gene (6 bases). CDR3 length: 16 residues. CDR1 and CDR2 from the germline V gene are SGHRS and YFSETQ. V lost 3 bases and J 0 bases, leaving 12 bases between the germline ends. The CDR3 is CASSWTAKATNEKLFF. CDR3 DNA sequence: TGCGCCAGCAGCTGGACAGCAAAGGCAACTAATGAAAAACTGTTTTTT.

The chain uses TRBV2 and TRBJ1-4, with D perhaps matching TRBD1 (6 bases). Trimming removed 8 bases from V and 10 bases from J, with 14 bases in between. The length of the CDR3 is 12 residues. Germline assignment: CDR1 SNHLY and CDR2 FYNNEI. CDR3 sequence reads: CASPGGAAKLFF. CDR3 in DNA: TGTGCCAGCCCTGGGGGGGCGGCAAAACTGTTTTTT. The full variable domain, rest sourced from reference TRBV2 and TRBJ1-4, is EPEVTQTPSHQVTQMGQEVILRCVPISNHLYFYWYRQILGQKVEFLVSFYNNEISEKSEIFDDQFSVERPDGSNFTLKIRSTKLEDSAMYFCASPGGAAKLFFGSGTQLSVL.

This chain connects TRBV10-3 to TRBJ1-3, with 7 bases aligning to TRBD1. The CDR3 contains 13 residues. The V gene's germline CDR1 is ENHRY and CDR2 SYGVKD. Trimming cost V 6 bases and J 3 bases; bases outside gene matches: 2. The CDR3 region has the DNA TGTGCCATCAGGACAGGGAATGGAAACACCATATATTTT. Translation gives CAIRTGNGNTIYF.